This T cell receptor beta chain comes out of a study of T cell repertoires in cytomegalovirus infection. About the research overall: Recently identified HLA-C-restricted CMV epitopes were used, and well-studied HLA-B-restricted CMV epitopes were used as well. Public TCR beta signature analysis indicated the presence of both CMV infection and matching HLA type.

Broader study findings: Carriers of CMV and the relevant HLA type were discriminated by public TCR beta frequency. In two of eight donors, the top clonotype was HLA-C-restricted CMV-specific.

To note about this clonotype: The antigen is not known.

TCRdb reprocessed the reads via MiXCR and lists one record per CDR3 protein. The repertoire holds 650,000 to 850,000 distinct CDR3 sequences, 25% to 30% seen once, with around 13% in the top ten. This TCR was recovered from a human donor in good health (CMV status not recorded). Some clones in this sample may be carry-over from other donors' samples. Sequenced here: cultured CD8+ T cells from PBMCs, sampled from culture after CMV antigen stimulation.

CDR3 sequence (DNA): TGTGCCAGCAGCTTAGGGGGACAGGGGTGGGATTCACCCCTCCACTTT. The encoded protein is CASSLGGQGWDSPLHF. The chain uses TRBV7-9 and TRBJ1-6; 10 positions match TRBD1. V shed 1 base, J shed 8 bases, and the junction held 5 bases outside the gene matches. The CDR3 is 16 amino acids. CDR1 is SEHNR and CDR2 is FQNEAQ in the germline V gene (reference sequence).